Below, 29 T cell receptor beta chains from the same sample are listed, as sequenced in a study of cytomegalovirus exposure and HLA in healthy donors. PCR was performed using 60 Vbeta and 13 Jbeta primers. Generated by immunoSEQ multiplex PCR, the TCRdb table keeps only in-frame clones and is missing some. The profile covers approximately 190,000 clones, with about 90% appearing a single time and 1.1% taken by the ten largest. The specimen sequenced was PBMCs. The origin of the receptors is a boy younger than 10 in good health and CMV-seronegative.

The chain is built from TRBV27 and TRBJ2-7; 10 positions match TRBD2. CDR3 length: 16 residues. Germline V gene lookup returns CDR1 MNHEY and CDR2 SMNVEV (reference sequence). V was pared by 4 bases and J by 4 bases, with 10 bases of the junction left unmatched. CDR3 loop: CASSSYSAGGMYEQYF. For the CDR3, the DNA is TGTGCCAGCAGTTCCTATTCAGCGGGAGGGATGTACGAGCAGTACTTC.

The J gene is TRBJ2-3, the V gene TRBV6-5; no definite D call. The CDR3 is 15 residues long. Germline V gives CDR1 MNHEY, CDR2 SVGAGI. The V and J ends lost 3 bases and 3 bases respectively, with 13 bases between them. As DNA, the CDR3 is TGTGCCAGCAGTTATACCCCAGAGGAGACAGATACGCAGTATTTT. Encoded protein: CASSYTPEETDTQYF.

The chain joins TRBV7-2 to TRBJ2-7; D perhaps matches TRBD1 (6 bases). Trimming shortened V by 5 bases and J by 0 bases, and 14 bases separated the two germline ends. The CDR3 spans 15 residues. In germline, CDR1 is SGHTA, CDR2 FQGNSA. The CDR3 coding sequence is TGTGCCAGCAGCCACCGGGACATGCGCTCCTACGAGCAGTACTTC. It yields the protein CASSHRDMRSYEQYF. The full variable domain, in which reference TRBV7-2 and TRBJ2-7 provide the parts outside the CDR3, is GAGVSQSPSNKVTEKGKDVELRCDPISGHTALYWYRQSLGQGLEFLIYFQGNSAPDKSGLPSDRFSAERTGGSVSTLTIQRTQQEDSAVYLCASSHRDMRSYEQYFGPGTRLTVT.

This rearrangement joins TRBV4-1 to TRBJ2-7; possibly TRBD2 for D (6 bases). The germline CDR1 and CDR2 sequences are MGHRA and YSYEKL. V lost 0 bases to trimming and J lost 0 bases, with 12 bases between them. CDR3 size: 16 residues. The CDR3 DNA is TGCGCCAGCAGCCAAGAGGGCGGGGCCCTCTCCTACGAGCAGTACTTC. Translated: CASSQEGGALSYEQYF.

The V gene is TRBV4-1, the J gene TRBJ1-6, with D tentatively TRBD1 (6 bases). The CDR3 runs to 17 residues. Germline V gene sequence: CDR1 MGHRA, CDR2 YSYEKL. The V and J ends lost 6 bases and 10 bases respectively, with 25 bases between them. This chain's CDR3 is CASRFRGGNEKKSPLHF. The CDR3 nucleotides read TGCGCCAGCAGATTCAGGGGAGGGAATGAAAAAAAATCACCCCTCCACTTT.

The CDR3 DNA sequence: TGTGCCAGCAGTGAAGCCCCGGGTCCTTCTGAAGCTTTCTTT. It specifies CASSEAPGPSEAFF. The chain recombines TRBV2 with TRBJ1-1; D unclear. Per germline, CDR1 SNHLY and CDR2 FYNNEI. Deletions cut 0 bases from V and 6 bases from J, with 11 bases between. The CDR3 has 14 amino acids.

This clone turned up a few times. The rearrangement links TRBV30 to TRBJ2-7; 8 bases match TRBD1. The germline V gene has CDR1 GTSNPN and CDR2 SVGIG (reference sequence). The J segment lost 3 bases and the V segment lost 0 bases, leaving 1 base of the junction unmatched. CDR3 size: 13 residues. The CDR3 spells CAWSVTGGYEQYF. CDR3 DNA sequence: TGTGCCTGGAGTGTAACAGGGGGCTACGAGCAGTACTTC. Full variable domain (missing parts from reference TRBV30 and TRBJ2-7): SQTIHQWPATLVQPVGSPLSLECTVEGTSNPNLYWYRQAAGRGLQLLFYSVGIGQISSEVPQNLSASRPQDRQFILSSKKLLLSDSGFYLCAWSVTGGYEQYFGPGTRLTVT.

The chain is built from TRBV11-3 and TRBJ2-1; 7 positions agree with TRBD1. This CDR3 region has 15 residues. V dropped 5 bases and J dropped 4; count of bases not matched to a gene: 8. The V gene's germline CDR1 is SGHNT and CDR2 YENEEA. The chain's CDR3 is CASSPGQAQYNEQFF. DNA of the CDR3: TGTGCCAGCAGCCCCGGACAGGCCCAATACAATGAGCAGTTCTTC.

The V call is TRBV6-5, the J call TRBJ1-2; 8 bases align to TRBD1. Trimming at V came to 0 bases and at J to 8 bases, leaving 11 bases not matched to a gene. Germline CDR1 MNHEY, CDR2 SVGAGI. This CDR3 region has 16 residues. The CDR3 spells CASSYSKGGQGEGYTF. For the CDR3, the DNA is TGTGCCAGCAGTTACTCGAAGGGTGGACAGGGTGAGGGCTACACCTTC.

This clone has more than one count but fewer than ten. The chain couples TRBV28 to TRBJ1-4; D perhaps matches TRBD1 (6 bases). This CDR3 is 13 amino acids long. Germline V gives CDR1 MDHEN, CDR2 SYDVKM. With 3 bases removed from V and 13 bases from J, the gap between germline ends came to 15 bases. Here the CDR3 reads CASSLGAEIGLFF. CDR3 DNA sequence: TGTGCCAGCAGTTTGGGGGCTGAAATCGGACTGTTTTTT.

J is TRBJ2-2 and V is TRBV10-3, with 7 nucleotides matching TRBD1. Germline V gives CDR1 ENHRY, CDR2 SYGVKD. After removal of 4 bases from V and 4 bases from J, the junction contained 12 bases not matched to a gene. The CDR3 consists of 17 residues. The CDR3 region is CAISGGSGGESTGELFF. The CDR3 DNA is TGTGCCATCAGTGGGGGGTCAGGGGGTGAAAGCACCGGGGAGCTGTTTTTT.

The V call is TRBV5-5, the J call TRBJ2-7; 8 positions agree with TRBD1. J lost 2 bases, V lost 5 bases, and 6 bases had no gene match. CDR3 size: 14 residues. Germline CDR1 is SGHKS and CDR2 is YYEKEE (reference sequence). CDR3 amino acids: CASRDDRGAYEQYF. DNA for the CDR3: TGTGCCAGCAGAGATGACAGGGGCGCCTACGAGCAGTACTTC.

This chain uses TRBV5-1 with TRBJ1-3, with 7 bases matching TRBD1. CDR3 length: 17 amino acids. V shed 4 bases, J shed 0 bases, and the junction held 10 bases outside the gene matches. The germline V gene encodes CDR1 SGHRS and CDR2 YFSETQ. In nucleotides, the CDR3 is TGCGCCAGCAGCCCCGCAGGGGGGCTATCCTCTGGAAACACCATATATTTT. The encoded protein is CASSPAGGLSSGNTIYF.

This clone was seen more than once but under ten times. The chain joins TRBV30 to TRBJ1-1; the D is unclear. Between the trimmed V and J ends, which lost 5 bases and 1 base, there was a span of 11 bases. Germline V gene sequence: CDR1 GTSNPN, CDR2 SVGIG (reference sequence). The CDR3 runs to 13 residues. The chain's CDR3 is CAWAPRRNTEAFF. CDR3 nucleotides: TGTGCCTGGGCCCCCAGAAGGAACACTGAAGCTTTCTTT.

The chain is built from TRBV11-2 and TRBJ2-7, with 11 bases identical to TRBD1. Germline-derived CDR1 and CDR2 are SGHAT and FQNNGV. V was clipped by 3 bases and J by 2 bases; unmatched bases: 3. CDR3 length: 15 residues. The CDR3 bases are TGTGCCAGCAGCTTCGGGGACAGGGGGACCTACGAGCAGTACTTC. Translating gives CASSFGDRGTYEQYF.

The chain uses TRBV11-2 and TRBJ2-3; TRBD1 matches 8 bases. The CDR3 runs 16 residues. Germline lookup yields CDR1 SGHAT and CDR2 FQNNGV. J gave up 1 base and V 5 bases, and 8 bases lay outside the gene matches. The CDR3 region has the DNA TGTGCCAGCAGCCGGCCGACAGGGGCCGGCACAGATACGCAGTATTTT. It specifies CASSRPTGAGTDTQYF.

The V gene is TRBV6-6, the J gene TRBJ2-7, with 7 nucleotides matching TRBD2. Trimming at V came to 2 bases and at J to 3 bases, leaving 1 base not matched to a gene. This CDR3 contains 13 residues. The germline CDR1 and CDR2 sequences are MNHNY and SVGAGI (reference sequence). CDR3 sequence (DNA): TGTGCCAGCAGTTACGGGACTAACTACGAGCAGTACTTC. Its protein is CASSYGTNYEQYF.

The chain has TRBV6-4 and TRBJ1-5, with 8 bases fitting TRBD1. This CDR3 has 15 amino acids. V trimming: 4 bases; J trimming: 2 bases; junction bases outside the gene matches: 4. The V gene's germline CDR1 is MRHNA and CDR2 SNTAGT. CDR3 loop: CASSAGTGGNQPQHF. CDR3 coding DNA: TGTGCCAGCAGTGCCGGGACAGGTGGCAATCAGCCCCAGCATTTT.

As to this clone: Additional DNA sequences in this sample encode the identical CDR3. The chain employs TRBV2 and TRBJ1-5; D is unclear. V lost 3 bases, J lost 4 bases, and 7 bases lay in between. Germline V gene sequence: CDR1 SNHLY, CDR2 FYNNEI. The CDR3 is 13 residues long. CDR3 nucleotides: TGTGCCAGCAGTGACACGGGTAATCAGCCCCAGCATTTT. Protein sequence: CASSDTGNQPQHF.

This chain joins TRBV4-2 and TRBJ2-5; a weak D match, TRBD2 (7 bases). The DNA end lines up better with TRBJ2-7; the J call may be wrong. The V gene's germline CDR1 is LGHNA and CDR2 YNFKEQ. The CDR3 runs to 15 residues. The CDR3 here is CASSLGGGTPYEQYF. The CDR3 region has the DNA TGTGCCAGCAGCCTCGGGGGAGGGACACCCTACGAGCAGTACTTC.

This clone was counted a few times. This sequence joins TRBV19 and TRBJ1-4; D is perhaps TRBD1 (5 bases). Trimming left V 9 bases short and J 4 bases short, with 15 bases between. The CDR3 is made up of 14 amino acids. Germline-derived CDR1 and CDR2 are LNHDA and SQIVND (reference sequence). The CDR3 here is CASRGRGNNEKLFF. For the CDR3, the DNA is TGTGCCAGCCGGGGGAGGGGAAATAATGAAAAACTGTTTTTT.

This clone was recorded once. CDR3: CASSQADRENIQYF. DNA for the CDR3: TGCGCCAGCAGCCAAGCAGACAGGGAAAACATTCAGTACTTC. The chain has TRBV4-1 and TRBJ2-4; TRBD1 agrees at 7 bases. With V trimmed by 1 base and J by 5 bases, 2 bases remained unmatched. Per germline, CDR1 MGHRA and CDR2 YSYEKL. This CDR3 has 14 amino acids.

V is TRBV9 and J is TRBJ1-1, with 7 bases matching TRBD1. This CDR3 has 15 residues. V gave up 0 bases and J gave up 1 base; unmatched junction bases: 3. Germline-derived CDR1 and CDR2 are SGDLS and YYNGEE. The CDR3 spells CASSVETGPNTEAFF. The CDR3 DNA follows: TGTGCCAGCAGCGTAGAGACAGGGCCGAACACTGAAGCTTTCTTT.

The rearrangement links TRBV9 to TRBJ2-7, with 8 bases aligning to TRBD1. Germline trimming cut 2 bases from V and 4 bases from J; bases unmatched to any gene: 11. This CDR3 is built from 16 residues. Germline CDR1 reads SGDLS; CDR2 reads YYNGEE. In DNA form, the CDR3 reads TGTGCCAGCAGCGTCCGACCGGGACAGGAGGGGTACGAGCAGTACTTC. It codes for CASSVRPGQEGYEQYF.

This chain connects TRBV27 to TRBJ2-5; tentative D call: TRBD1 (6 bases). Germline loops: CDR1 MNHEY, CDR2 SMNVEV (reference sequence). The germline V and J ends were trimmed by 2 bases and 9 bases, with 16 bases remaining between them. This CDR3 is built from 14 residues. The CDR3 DNA follows: TGTGCCAGCAGTTTAAGGGGGTCCGGCGAGGCCCAGTACTTC. Translation gives CASSLRGSGEAQYF.

The gene calls are TRBV19 and TRBJ2-1; D is perhaps TRBD2 (6 bases). The length of the CDR3 is 15 residues. The germline V and J ends were trimmed by 2 bases and 4 bases, with 12 bases remaining between them. The germline gives CDR1 LNHDA, CDR2 SQIVND (reference sequence). CDR3 nucleotides: TGTGCCAGTAGTATAACCGGGACTGGGTACAATGAGCAGTTCTTC. Its translation: CASSITGTGYNEQFF. The full variable domain, its missing parts supplied by reference TRBV19 and TRBJ2-1, is DGGITQSPKYLFRKEGQNVTLSCEQNLNHDAMYWYRQDPGQGLRLIYYSQIVNDFQKGDIAEGYSVSREKKESFPLTVTSAQKNPTAFYLCASSITGTGYNEQFFGPGTRLTVL.

The CDR3 is CASSVGGQSSYNSPLHF. The CDR3 DNA follows: TGTGCCAGCAGCGTAGGGGGACAGAGCTCCTATAATTCACCCCTCCACTTT. The V and J genes are TRBV9 and TRBJ1-6, with TRBD1 identical over 7 bases. This CDR3 spans 17 amino acids. Germline V CDR1 and CDR2: SGDLS, YYNGEE. V lost 0 bases to trimming and J lost 0 bases; unmatched junction nucleotides: 3. Full variable domain (remainder filled in from reference TRBV9 and TRBJ1-6): DSGVTQTPKHLITATGQRVTLRCSPRSGDLSVYWYQQSLDQGLQFLIQYYNGEERAKGNILERFSAQQFPDLHSELNLSSLELGDSALYFCASSVGGQSSYNSPLHFGNGTRLTVT.

The chain recombines TRBV19 with TRBJ1-2; 8 nucleotides match TRBD1. CDR3 size: 17 residues. Germline V gene sequence: CDR1 LNHDA, CDR2 SQIVND (reference sequence). J was trimmed by 2 bases and V by 3 bases; bases with no gene match: 11. CDR3 in DNA: TGTGCCAGTAGTATTAAGCCCCCGGGACAGGACAACTATGGCTACACCTTC. It encodes CASSIKPPGQDNYGYTF.

This clone was recorded once. The V gene is TRBV9, the J gene TRBJ2-1, with D unclear. Germline assignment: CDR1 SGDLS and CDR2 YYNGEE. There are 13 residues in the CDR3. V lost 1 base and J lost 9, with 11 bases in between. The CDR3 reads CASSVTVTREQFF. The CDR3 region has the DNA TGTGCCAGCAGCGTAACAGTCACTCGTGAGCAGTTCTTC.